Listed below are T cell receptor beta chains from one sample, sequenced in a study of blood T cell repertoires in COVID-19. TCRdb keeps only in-frame clones here, not all; method: immunoSEQ multiplex PCR. The profile covers a few hundred thousand clones, with about 89% appearing a single time and around 2.5% taken by the ten largest. The sample comprised peripheral blood. Every receptor here comes from a woman aged 45-65 years with acute or convalescent COVID-19. Each CDR3 is given with its conserved first and last residue. The D gene is left open where the match is weak.

V	D	J	CDR3
TRBV27	TRBD2	TRBJ2-3	CASSPLRLAGVEDTQYF
TRBV2	TRBD2	TRBJ2-2	CASNLRAGGGTGELFF
TRBV5-4	.	TRBJ1-1	CASSLPSRRGEAFF
TRBV7-2	.	TRBJ2-5	CASSLWASLQETQYF
TRBV20-1	TRBD2	TRBJ2-7	CSANEFVTSGSYEQYF
TRBV3-1/TRBV3-2	.	TRBJ1-1	CASSPRHDQVNTEAFF
TRBV28	.	TRBJ2-7	CASTDFGGRYEQYF
TRBV28	TRBD1	TRBJ1-2	CASSLLQGAHGYTF
TRBV2	TRBD2	TRBJ2-7	CASRASGGAYEQYF
TRBV5-1	.	TRBJ1-5	CASSLAPLGRTNQPQHF
TRBV5-1	TRBD1	TRBJ1-4	CASSWAGTGDEKLFF
TRBV7-6	.	TRBJ1-1	CASSLEGDWNTEAFF
TRBV29-1	TRBD1	TRBJ1-2	CSGGEGGSGYGYTF
TRBV15	.	TRBJ2-3	CATSSLGHNAQYF
TRBV9	TRBD2	TRBJ2-3	CASSVLAGVRGDTQYF
TRBV29-1	TRBD2	TRBJ2-2	CSVEKEREGGELFF
TRBV18	TRBD1	TRBJ1-1	CASSSLQGLDTEAFF
TRBV5-4	TRBD1	TRBJ2-4	CASTRTGENIQYF
TRBV4-2	TRBD2	TRBJ2-5	CASSQVRTSGRAQETQYF
TRBV7-3	TRBD1	TRBJ2-1	CASSFGQGNEQFF
TRBV27	.	TRBJ2-5	CASSLGDSQTQYF
TRBV7-3	TRBD2	TRBJ2-5	CASSFGGGTQYF
TRBV27	TRBD1	TRBJ2-7	CASSSGQGIYEQYF
TRBV6-4	.	TRBJ2-1	CASSDGAGFGLGQFF
TRBV28	.	TRBJ2-1	CASSLLRLADYNEQFF
TRBV5-1	.	TRBJ2-7	CASSPPLGGFSYEQYF
TRBV9	.	TRBJ2-7	CASAPNLIGFYEQYF
TRBV7-9	TRBD2	TRBJ2-7	CASIHPSGGRFEQYF
TRBV3-1/TRBV3-2	.	TRBJ1-4	CASSQQGVLNEKLFF
TRBV6-5	TRBD1	TRBJ1-6	CATWTGGNSPLHF
TRBV6-5	.	TRBJ2-7	CASRAGSYEQYF
TRBV27	TRBD2	TRBJ2-7	CASSDRTSGFYEQYF
TRBV28	.	TRBJ2-1	CASSRTLTISSYNEQFF
TRBV6-5	TRBD2	TRBJ2-3	CASSATSADTQYF
TRBV3-1/TRBV3-2	.	TRBJ1-1	CASSQGWGLGDTEAFF
TRBV5-1	.	TRBJ1-3	CASRSGNTIYF
TRBV7-8	.	TRBJ1-2	CASSTTGLGYTF
TRBV18	TRBD2	TRBJ2-1	CASSVGTSGSHAPQFF
TRBV18	TRBD1	TRBJ2-7	CASSRDRAPYEQYF
TRBV28	.	TRBJ1-2	CASSLIGGKDYGYTF
TRBV2	TRBD1	TRBJ2-2	CASRPTGGSGELFF
TRBV6-1	TRBD1	TRBJ1-2	CASSDGTGQGPYGYTF
TRBV6-2/TRBV6-3	TRBD1	TRBJ2-1	CASSRPGQGGYNEQFF
TRBV24-1	.	TRBJ2-5	CATSDLGAGKETQYF
TRBV11-1	.	TRBJ2-1	CASSQGGRGVSEQFF
TRBV6-5	.	TRBJ1-4	CASRDRTTNEKLFF
TRBV5-1	TRBD2	TRBJ2-3	CASSPGLAGLTDTQYF
TRBV7-9	.	TRBJ2-1	CASSLGGSSPYNEQFF
TRBV27	.	TRBJ1-1	CASSLILENTEAFF